The 19 T cell receptor beta chains given below trace back to one sample, sequenced in a study of T cells in Graves' hyperthyroidism and ophthalmopathy. Amplified TCR beta CDR3 regions came from RNA transcripts. A first-round RT-PCR of the TCR CDR3 used the HTBI primer set. TCRdb fed the multiplex PCR reads into MiXCR, producing one record per CDR3 protein. The sample gives under 550,000 distinct CDR3 sequences, about 20% of which show up once; less than 55% is in the top ten. Sequenced: blood. The receptors were gathered from a man in his forties with Graves' ophthalmopathy.

The sample holds a few counts of this clonotype. The J gene is TRBJ2-5, the V gene TRBV5-1, with TRBD2 matching 8 bases. V lost 4 bases to trimming and J lost 5 bases; unmatched junction nucleotides: 16. Germline V gene lookup returns CDR1 SGHRS and CDR2 YFSETQ. The CDR3 is 17 residues long. The CDR3 here is CASSPKGLAGREETQYF. In nucleotides, the CDR3 is TGCGCCAGCAGCCCAAAGGGTCTAGCGGGCCGAGAGGAGACCCAGTACTTC.

This clonotype came up a few times. V is TRBV6-6 and J is TRBJ1-5; possibly TRBD1 for D (5 bases). The germline gives CDR1 MNHNY, CDR2 SVGAGI (reference sequence). The CDR3 is 14 residues long. V dropped 4 bases and J dropped 5 bases, with 12 bases sitting between them. The CDR3 DNA is TGTGCCAGCAGTTCCCCAGACAGATATCAGCCCCAGCATTTT. It is translated as CASSSPDRYQPQHF.

This clonotype was observed a few times. The genes are TRBV11-2 and TRBJ2-1; 13 positions agree with TRBD2. The germline gives CDR1 SGHAT, CDR2 FQNNGV. CDR3 length: 18 residues. V lost 4 bases to trimming and J lost 10 bases; unmatched junction nucleotides: 16. The CDR3: CASSSLARGTSGAGEQFF. CDR3 sequence (DNA): TGTGCCAGCAGCTCCCTGGCGAGGGGGACTAGCGGGGCGGGGGAGCAGTTCTTC.

The gene calls are TRBV29-1 and TRBJ2-1; 9 nucleotides line up with TRBD2. Per the germline V gene, CDR1 is SQVTM and CDR2 is ANQGSEA. The trim removed 3 bases at V and 6 bases at J, leaving 6 bases unmatched. This CDR3 spans 14 amino acids. The CDR3 nucleotides are TGCAGCGTTGACTTTAGACTAGCGGCCAATGAGCAGTTCTTC. It encodes CSVDFRLAANEQFF.

In its sample, this clonotype was seen many times. The gene calls are TRBV12-3 or TRBV12-4 and TRBJ1-5, with TRBD1 identical over 7 bases. The CDR3 runs 16 residues. J gave up 4 bases and V 6 bases, and 12 bases lay outside the gene matches. This CDR3 reads CASSLPGHRGNQPQHF. CDR3 sequence (DNA): TGTGCCAGCAGCCTTCCAGGACACAGGGGAAATCAGCCCCAGCATTTT.

In this sample, this clonotype turned up a few times. The chain combines TRBV12-3 or TRBV12-4 with TRBJ1-4; D unresolved. Trimming shortened V by 0 bases and J by 7 bases, and 15 bases separated the two germline ends. CDR3 length equals 16 residues. The CDR3 region is CASSLARLGFGEKLFF. In DNA, the CDR3 is TGTGCCAGCAGTTTAGCGCGGCTGGGTTTTGGTGAAAAACTGTTTTTT.

The CDR3 DNA reads TGCAGTGCTAGCTCTAGAAAGGACTGGAATCAGCCCCAGCATTTT. This encodes CSASSRKDWNQPQHF. The chain links TRBV20-1 to TRBJ1-5; D is undetermined. CDR1 and CDR2 (germline): DFQATT, SNEGSKA (reference sequence). V lost 3 bases and J lost 4, with 16 bases in between. The CDR3 runs 15 residues.

This clonotype came up a few times. This chain links TRBV7-9 with TRBJ1-6; the D is unclear. CDR3 length equals 15 residues. V dropped 4 bases and J dropped 8 bases, with 15 bases sitting between them. The germline CDR1 and CDR2 sequences are SEHNR and FQNEAQ (reference sequence). The DNA of the CDR3 is TGTGCCAGCAGCTCGGCAACCAGTTTAGATTCACCCCTCCACTTT. This gives the protein CASSSATSLDSPLHF. The complete variable domain, with remaining parts taken from reference TRBV7-9 and TRBJ1-6, reads DTGVSQNPRHKITKRGQNVTFRCDPISEHNRLYWYRQTLGQGPEFLTYFQNEAQLEKSRLLSDRFSAERPKGSFSTLEIQRTEQGDSAMYLCASSSATSLDSPLHFGNGTRLTVT.

This chain connects TRBV18 to TRBJ2-7, with D possibly TRBD2 on 6 matching bases. This CDR3 region has 16 residues. In germline, CDR1 is KGHSH, CDR2 LQKENI. V was cut by 3 bases and J by 2 bases, with 17 bases left in between. In DNA, the CDR3 is TGTGCCAGCTCACCCAACTCCGGGACTCTAGCCTACGAGCAGTACTTC. As protein: CASSPNSGTLAYEQYF. Complete variable domain (other parts from reference TRBV18 and TRBJ2-7): NAGVMQNPRHLVRRRGQEARLRCSPMKGHSHVYWYRQLPEEGLKFMVYLQKENIIDESGMPKERFSAEFPKEGPSILRIQQVVRGDSAAYFCASSPNSGTLAYEQYFGPGTRLTVT.

This clonotype was picked up a small number of times. CDR3 sequence reads: CASSLLPRNEQYF. Here the CDR3 DNA reads TGTGCCAGCAGTTTACTCCCGCGGAACGAGCAGTACTTC. The chain recombines TRBV28 with TRBJ2-7; D gene ambiguous. From germline, CDR1 is MDHEN and CDR2 SYDVKM. CDR3 size: 13 residues. V dropped 2 bases and J dropped 5 bases, with 10 bases sitting between them.

The chain carries TRBV10-3 and TRBJ1-1, with unresolved D. V lost 10 bases to trimming and J lost 0 bases, with 9 bases between them. Germline V gene sequence: CDR1 ENHRY, CDR2 SYGVKD. The CDR3 contains 12 residues. The chain's CDR3 is CATTDLNTEAFF. The CDR3, as DNA: TGTGCCACCACGGATTTGAACACTGAAGCTTTCTTT.

This clonotype was recorded at least ten times. This rearrangement joins TRBV2 to TRBJ2-5; possibly TRBD2 for D (6 bases). The CDR3 runs to 13 residues. Trimming removed 2 bases at V and 3 bases at J, with 7 bases between. Looked up from germline, CDR1 is SNHLY and CDR2 is FYNNEI. The CDR3 nucleotides are TGTGCCAGCAGTGAACGGACTAAAGAGACCCAGTACTTC. Its translation: CASSERTKETQYF.

The CDR3 protein is CATSRGGFSGYTF. The CDR3 bases are TGTGCCACCAGCAGAGGTGGATTCTCTGGCTACACCTTC. V is TRBV15 and J is TRBJ1-2; D ambiguous. This CDR3 spans 13 amino acids. Per germline, CDR1 LNHNV and CDR2 YYDKDF (reference sequence). Trimming removed 1 base at V and 7 bases at J, with 10 bases between.

This clonotype has a count of ten or more. This chain connects TRBV12-3 or TRBV12-4 to TRBJ1-3; D is ambiguous. Trimming removed 3 bases from V and 4 bases from J, with 10 bases in between. The CDR3 loop spans 14 amino acids. CDR3 protein: CASSLDPPGNTIYF. In nucleotides, the CDR3 is TGTGCCAGCAGTTTGGACCCACCCGGAAACACCATATATTTT.

This clonotype came up many times. J is TRBJ2-1 and V is TRBV28; a weak D match, TRBD2 (5 bases). The CDR3 has 14 amino acids. Germline assignment: CDR1 MDHEN and CDR2 SYDVKM. The V gene lost 5 bases and the J gene lost 2 bases, with 10 bases spanning the gap. CDR3 in DNA: TGTGCCAGCAGTCCCGGGGTAACCTACAATGAGCAGTTCTTC. Protein sequence: CASSPGVTYNEQFF.

Many counts were recorded for this clonotype. V gene TRBV28 combines with J gene TRBJ2-7, with D tentatively TRBD2 (6 bases). The CDR3 length is 15 residues. Germline V gives CDR1 MDHEN, CDR2 SYDVKM. Trimming stripped 5 bases from V and 2 bases from J, with 16 bases between. This CDR3 reads CASSPIREPTYEQYF. The CDR3 region has the DNA TGTGCCAGCAGTCCCATCCGGGAGCCCACCTACGAGCAGTACTTC.

This clonotype occurred many times. This chain uses TRBV12-3 or TRBV12-4 with TRBJ2-1; 11 bases line up with TRBD2. The CDR3 contains 15 residues. Trimming removed 6 bases from V and 5 bases from J; junction bases left unmatched: 6. Written as DNA, the CDR3 is TGTGCCAGCAGCCTCGGGACTAGCGGACACAATGAGCAGTTCTTC. It encodes CASSLGTSGHNEQFF.

This clonotype was recorded at least ten times. The chain uses TRBV5-5 and TRBJ2-7, with D perhaps matching TRBD2 (5 bases). Germline CDR1 reads SGHKS; CDR2 reads YYEKEE (reference sequence). The CDR3 loop spans 15 amino acids. V was cut by 4 bases and J by 4 bases, with 18 bases left in between. The CDR3 DNA follows: TGTGCCAGCAGCCCGCGGGTTACGCTGGGGTACGAGCAGTACTTC. Protein product: CASSPRVTLGYEQYF.

The CDR3 protein is CASNPGQGNTIYF. The CDR3 coding sequence is TGCGCCAGCAATCCGGGACAGGGAAACACCATATATTTT. This chain links TRBV5-1 with TRBJ1-3, with 7 nucleotides matching TRBD1. The V gene's germline CDR1 is SGHRS and CDR2 YFSETQ. The CDR3 runs to 13 residues. V lost 6 bases to trimming and J lost 4 bases; unmatched junction nucleotides: 4.